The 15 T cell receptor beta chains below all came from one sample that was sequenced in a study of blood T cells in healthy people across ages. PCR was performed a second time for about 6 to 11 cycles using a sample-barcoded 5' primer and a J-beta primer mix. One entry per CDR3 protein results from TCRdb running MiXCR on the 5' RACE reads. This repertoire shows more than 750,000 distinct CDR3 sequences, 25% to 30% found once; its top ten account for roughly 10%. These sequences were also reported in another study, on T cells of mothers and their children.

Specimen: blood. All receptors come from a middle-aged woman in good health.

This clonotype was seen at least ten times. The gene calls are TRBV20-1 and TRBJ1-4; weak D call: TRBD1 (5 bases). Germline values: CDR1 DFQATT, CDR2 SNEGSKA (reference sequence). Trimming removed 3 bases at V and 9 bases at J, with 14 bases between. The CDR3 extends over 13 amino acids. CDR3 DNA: TGCAGTGCTAGTCAGGGTGGGAAACAAAAACTGTTTTTT. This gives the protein CSASQGGKQKLFF.

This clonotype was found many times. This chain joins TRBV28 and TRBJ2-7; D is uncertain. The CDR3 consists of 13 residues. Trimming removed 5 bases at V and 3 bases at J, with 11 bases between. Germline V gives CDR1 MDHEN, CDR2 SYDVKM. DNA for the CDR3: TGTGCCAGCAGTCAATTGCCCCTCTACGAGCAGTACTTC. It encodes CASSQLPLYEQYF.

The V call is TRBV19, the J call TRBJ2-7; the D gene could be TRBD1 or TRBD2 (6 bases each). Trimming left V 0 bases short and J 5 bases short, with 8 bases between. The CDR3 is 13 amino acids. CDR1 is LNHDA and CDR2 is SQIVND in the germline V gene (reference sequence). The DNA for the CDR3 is TGTGCCAGTAGTATAGACGGGGGCCACGAGCAGTACTTC. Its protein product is CASSIDGGHEQYF. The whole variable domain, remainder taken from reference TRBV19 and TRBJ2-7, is DGGITQSPKYLFRKEGQNVTLSCEQNLNHDAMYWYRQDPGQGLRLIYYSQIVNDFQKGDIAEGYSVSREKKESFPLTVTSAQKNPTAFYLCASSIDGGHEQYFGPGTRLTVT.

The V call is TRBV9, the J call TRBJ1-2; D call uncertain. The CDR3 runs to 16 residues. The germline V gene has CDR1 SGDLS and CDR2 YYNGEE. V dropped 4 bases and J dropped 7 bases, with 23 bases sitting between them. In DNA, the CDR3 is TGTGCCAGCAGCTCCAGCCCCCATTCCGGGAGTACTGGCTACACCTTC. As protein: CASSSSPHSGSTGYTF. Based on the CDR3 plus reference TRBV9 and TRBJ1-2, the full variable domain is DSGVTQTPKHLITATGQRVTLRCSPRSGDLSVYWYQQSLDQGLQFLIQYYNGEERAKGNILERFSAQQFPDLHSELNLSSLELGDSALYFCASSSSPHSGSTGYTFGSGTRLTVV.

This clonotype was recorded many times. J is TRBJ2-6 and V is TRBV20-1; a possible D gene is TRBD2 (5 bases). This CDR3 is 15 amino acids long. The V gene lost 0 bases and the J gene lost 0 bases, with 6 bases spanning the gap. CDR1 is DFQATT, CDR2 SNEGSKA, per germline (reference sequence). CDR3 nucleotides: TGCAGTGCTAGAGATGGAGGCTCTGGGGCCAACGTCCTGACTTTC. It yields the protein CSARDGGSGANVLTF.

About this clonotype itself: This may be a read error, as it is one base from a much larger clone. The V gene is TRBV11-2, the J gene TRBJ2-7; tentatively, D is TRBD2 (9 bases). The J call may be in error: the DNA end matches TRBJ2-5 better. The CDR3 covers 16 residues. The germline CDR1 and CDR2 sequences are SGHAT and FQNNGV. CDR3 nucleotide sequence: TGTGCCAGCAGCCTGACGCCTAGCGGGGACAGGGAGACCCAGTACTTC. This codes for CASSLTPSGDRETQYF.

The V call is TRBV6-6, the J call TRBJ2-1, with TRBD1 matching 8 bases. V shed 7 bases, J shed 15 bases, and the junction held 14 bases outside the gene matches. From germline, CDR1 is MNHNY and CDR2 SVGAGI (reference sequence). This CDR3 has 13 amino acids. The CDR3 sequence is CASTRQGPGNPFF. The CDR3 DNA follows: TGTGCCAGCACCAGACAGGGGCCAGGTAATCCGTTCTTC.

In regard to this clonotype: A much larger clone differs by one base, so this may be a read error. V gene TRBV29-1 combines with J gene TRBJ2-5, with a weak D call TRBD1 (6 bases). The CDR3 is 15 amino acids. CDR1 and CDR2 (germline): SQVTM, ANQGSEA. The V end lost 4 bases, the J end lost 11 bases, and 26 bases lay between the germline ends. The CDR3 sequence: CSVGNSRGINNEQYF. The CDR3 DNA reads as TGCAGCGTTGGGAATTCCAGGGGAATCAACAATGAGCAGTACTTC. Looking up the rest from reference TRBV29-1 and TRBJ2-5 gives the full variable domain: SAVISQKPSRDICQRGTSLTIQCQVDSQVTMMFWYRQQPGQSLTLIATANQGSEATYESGFVIDKFPISRPNLTFSTLTVSNMSPEDSSIYLCSVGNSRGINNEQYFGPGTRLLVL.

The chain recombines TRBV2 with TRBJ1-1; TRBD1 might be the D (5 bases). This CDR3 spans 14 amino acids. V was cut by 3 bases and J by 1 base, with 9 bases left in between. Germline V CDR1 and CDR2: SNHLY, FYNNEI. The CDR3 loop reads CASSDRATNTEAFF. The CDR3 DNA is TGTGCCAGCAGTGACAGGGCGACGAACACTGAAGCTTTCTTT.

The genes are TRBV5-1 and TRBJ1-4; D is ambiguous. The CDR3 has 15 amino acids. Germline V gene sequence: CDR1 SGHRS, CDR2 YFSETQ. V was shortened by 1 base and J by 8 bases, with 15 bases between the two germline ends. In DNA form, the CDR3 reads TGCGCCAGCAGCTTGTTTGCCTCCGGCGGCGAAAAACTGTTTTTT. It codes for CASSLFASGGEKLFF.

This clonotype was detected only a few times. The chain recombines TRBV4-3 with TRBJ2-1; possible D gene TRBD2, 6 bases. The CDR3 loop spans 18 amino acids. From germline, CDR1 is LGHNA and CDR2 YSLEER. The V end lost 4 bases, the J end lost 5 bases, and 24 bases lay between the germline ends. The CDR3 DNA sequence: TGCGCCAGCAGCCGAGACATTCCTGGCGGGGAGTCCCACAATGAGCAGTTCTTC. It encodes CASSRDIPGGESHNEQFF.

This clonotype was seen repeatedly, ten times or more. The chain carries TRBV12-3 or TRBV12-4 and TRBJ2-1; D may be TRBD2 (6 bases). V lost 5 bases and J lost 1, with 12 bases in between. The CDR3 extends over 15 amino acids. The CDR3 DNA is TGTGCCAGCAGTCAACTAGCTTTGTCCTACAATGAGCAGTTCTTC. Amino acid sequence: CASSQLALSYNEQFF.

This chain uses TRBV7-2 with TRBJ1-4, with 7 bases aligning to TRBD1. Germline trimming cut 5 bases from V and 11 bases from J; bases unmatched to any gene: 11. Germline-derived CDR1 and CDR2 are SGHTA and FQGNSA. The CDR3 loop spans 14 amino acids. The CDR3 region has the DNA TGTGCCAGCAGCCCGGGACAGACGACCGGGAAACTGTTTTTT. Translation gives CASSPGQTTGKLFF.

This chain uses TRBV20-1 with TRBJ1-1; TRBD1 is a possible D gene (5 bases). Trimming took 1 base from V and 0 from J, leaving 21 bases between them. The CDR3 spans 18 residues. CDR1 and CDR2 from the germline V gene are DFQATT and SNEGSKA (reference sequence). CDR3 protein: CSARANPGRGMVNTEAFF. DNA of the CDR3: TGCAGTGCTAGAGCCAACCCGGGGCGAGGGATGGTGAACACTGAAGCTTTCTTT.

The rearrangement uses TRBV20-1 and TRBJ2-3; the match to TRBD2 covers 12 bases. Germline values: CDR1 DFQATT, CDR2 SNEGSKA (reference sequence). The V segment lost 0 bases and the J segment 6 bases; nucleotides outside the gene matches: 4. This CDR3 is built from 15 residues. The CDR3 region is CSARDLLAGGDTQYF. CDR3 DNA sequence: TGCAGTGCTAGAGATCTACTAGCGGGGGGCGATACGCAGTATTTT.